The rows below give T cell receptor beta chains drawn from one sample of a study of blood T cells in healthy people across ages. MiXCR, applied by TCRdb to the 5' RACE reads, yields one record per CDR3 protein. The data show approximately 400,000 distinct CDR3 sequences, roughly half seen once. Sequenced input: blood. The source of these receptors is a man between 60 and 75 years old in good health. CDR3s include the opening cysteine and the closing phenylalanine or tryptophan. A D gene is named only where the DNA matches it firmly. Expanded clones get a size class; other rows say once, few or many, or leave the size out.

cdr3_nt cdr3_aa d_call j_call clone_size v_call
TGTGCCAGCAGCTCTCCGGGACTAGGGCAGTTCTTC CASSSPGLGQFF TRBD2 TRBJ2-1 . TRBV7-2
TGCAGCGTTGAGGGCGGGAGCTACAATGAGCAGTTCTTC CSVEGGSYNEQFF TRBD2 TRBJ2-1 . TRBV29-1
TGCAGTGCTAGATCAACTAGCGGGCACACAGATACGCAGTATTTT CSARSTSGHTDTQYF TRBD2 TRBJ2-3 . TRBV20-1
TGTGCCACTGACAGGGGATCTTACTTCGAGCAGTACTTC CATDRGSYFEQYF TRBD1 TRBJ2-7 . TRBV24-1
TGTGCCAGCAGTGCACAGGGTCCCCAAGAGGCCCAGTACTTC CASSAQGPQEAQYF . TRBJ2-7 . TRBV25-1
TGCAGCGTTGGTGATAGCGGGGGATTCTACAATGAGCAGTTCTTC CSVGDSGGFYNEQFF TRBD2 TRBJ2-1 few TRBV29-1
TGTGCCATCAGCAAGCGGGAGGGATTCGATGAGCAGTTCTTC CAISKREGFDEQFF TRBD2 TRBJ2-1 few TRBV10-3
TGCGCCAGCGGGCGGGGGGCTAGTGTGGGCAATGAGCAGTACTTC CASGRGASVGNEQYF TRBD2 TRBJ2-5 . TRBV5-1
TGTGCCAGTAAAGGAACCGAGACAGGGTGGTTTGCAGATACGCAGTATTTT CASKGTETGWFADTQYF TRBD1 TRBJ2-3 . TRBV19
TGCAGTGCTAGAGTCCGCGGACTAGCGGGAACGGGGTGGGGCAATGAGCAGTTCTTC CSARVRGLAGTGWGNEQFF TRBD2 TRBJ2-1 . TRBV20-1
TGTGCCAGCAGCCAACCAGGGACTAGCGGGACCCACAATGAGCAGTTCTTC CASSQPGTSGTHNEQFF TRBD2 TRBJ2-1 few TRBV4-2
TGCGCCAGCAGCTCGAGGGACAGGGGCTCCTACGAGCAGTACTTC CASSSRDRGSYEQYF TRBD1 TRBJ2-7 . TRBV5-1
TGTGCCAGCAGTCGGGACAGTTTCCAAGAGACCCAGTACTTC CASSRDSFQETQYF TRBD1 TRBJ2-5 few TRBV6-2/TRBV6-3
TGTGCCAGCAGTGGGGGACAGGGCAGCACAGATACGCAGTATTTT CASSGGQGSTDTQYF TRBD1 TRBJ2-3 . TRBV6-2/TRBV6-3
TGTGCCATCAGTGAAGCGGTAGCGGGGGGTAATGAGCAGTTCTTC CAISEAVAGGNEQFF TRBD2 TRBJ2-1 few TRBV10-3
TGTGCCTGGAGCGTGGGGCGGGGCTCCTATGGCTACACCTTC CAWSVGRGSYGYTF . TRBJ1-2 . TRBV30
TGTGCCATCAGACCGGGACTAGCGACAGATACGCAGTATTTT CAIRPGLATDTQYF TRBD2 TRBJ2-3 . TRBV10-3
TGTGCCAGCAGCCCAGACGGCTGGCAAGAGACCCAGTACTTC CASSPDGWQETQYF . TRBJ2-5 once TRBV11-2
TGTGCCAGCAGCCCAGAACCAGGGTCAATGGAGACCCAGTACTTC CASSPEPGSMETQYF . TRBJ2-5 many TRBV7-2
TGTGCCAGCAGTCAGAGCCCATTCGACGAGCAGTACTTC CASSQSPFDEQYF . TRBJ2-7 . TRBV6-6
TGTGCCAGCAGCCCATACCGGATCGATGAGCAGTTCTTC CASSPYRIDEQFF . TRBJ2-1 . TRBV6-2/TRBV6-3
TGTGCCAGCTCACCACAGGGCGCCACTGAAGCTTTCTTT CASSPQGATEAFF . TRBJ1-1 . TRBV18
TGTGCCAGCAGCTTAACGAAGGCTACTAATGAAAAACTGTTTTTT CASSLTKATNEKLFF . TRBJ1-4 few TRBV7-3
TGTGCCACCAGCAGAGATTGGGGGGAGGGAGAGGCCAACGTCCTGACTTTC CATSRDWGEGEANVLTF TRBD2 TRBJ2-6 . TRBV15
TGTGCCAGCAGTGAAACAGTCTACGAGCAGTACTTC CASSETVYEQYF . TRBJ2-7 few TRBV2
TGTGCCAGCAGTTTACAGGGGCCGAAGGAGCAGTACTTC CASSLQGPKEQYF . TRBJ2-5 . TRBV27
TGTGCCAGCAGACCGACCGGGACTAGTAGGCGTGCTGAGCAGTTCTTC CASRPTGTSRRAEQFF TRBD2 TRBJ2-1 few TRBV7-2
TGTGCCAGCAGTGCAGGGTGGGAAAACATTCAGTACTTC CASSAGWENIQYF . TRBJ2-4 . TRBV27
TGCGCCAGCAGCCATGATGGACAGGGGGCTTCAGATACGCAGTATTTT CASSHDGQGASDTQYF TRBD1 TRBJ2-3 . TRBV4-1
TGTGCCAGCAGTACATCGGGACAGAAGAAAACCTACAATGAGCAGTTCTTC CASSTSGQKKTYNEQFF TRBD1 TRBJ2-1 . TRBV28
TGTGCCAGCAGCCCAGGTGGTTTTGGATACGAGCAGTACTTC CASSPGGFGYEQYF . TRBJ2-7 . TRBV6-6
TGCAGTGCTAGAGAACGGACGCTGCCAAAGAACTACGAGCAGTACTTC CSARERTLPKNYEQYF . TRBJ2-7 few TRBV20-1
TGCAGTGCCCCGGGACAGGGGGACCCCTACGAGCAGTACTTC CSAPGQGDPYEQYF TRBD1 TRBJ2-7 . TRBV20-1
TGTGCCAGCAGCCCACATGGGACCGAGGGGGGCTACACCTTC CASSPHGTEGGYTF . TRBJ1-2 . TRBV7-2
TGCAGTCCCAAGGGGGCCAGCACAGATACGCAGTATTTT CSPKGASTDTQYF TRBD1 TRBJ2-3 . TRBV20-1
TGTGCCAGCAGCCCGAGAGACGCCGATACGCAGTATTTT CASSPRDADTQYF . TRBJ2-3 . TRBV7-6
TGTGCCAGCAGCTTTACGGGGACAGTGGGGGGTGAGCAGTTCTTC CASSFTGTVGGEQFF . TRBJ2-1 . TRBV5-4
TGCAGTGCTAGGCGGCCCCCCCTCTACGAGCAGTACTTC CSARRPPLYEQYF . TRBJ2-7 . TRBV20-1
TGTGCCAGCAGCTCGGGGCAGGGGGCGAGATTTACTGAAGCTTTCTTT CASSSGQGARFTEAFF TRBD1 TRBJ1-1 few TRBV7-2
TGTGCCAGCAGCGTATTTAGCGCGGTGGGGCAGTATTTT CASSVFSAVGQYF . TRBJ2-3 many TRBV7-9
TGTGCCAGCAGCTTATCTGAGGGGAGGAGAGAGACCCAGTACTTC CASSLSEGRRETQYF . TRBJ2-5 few TRBV7-2
TGCAGTGCTAGGGGCTGGACCTCTGATGAGACCCAGTACTTC CSARGWTSDETQYF . TRBJ2-5 . TRBV20-1
TGTGCCAGCAGTGCGCGGTTAGGTACGCAGTATTTT CASSARLGTQYF . TRBJ2-3 few TRBV25-1
TGTGCCAGCAGTTTATGGTCAGGGACGTCCACAGATACGCAGTATTTT CASSLWSGTSTDTQYF . TRBJ2-3 . TRBV28
TGCAGTGCTAGCCGGACAGGGTTTGAGACCCAGTACTTC CSASRTGFETQYF TRBD1 TRBJ2-5 . TRBV20-1
TGTGCCAGCAGTGGGGCCCCCGCTCAGCCCCAGCATTTT CASSGAPAQPQHF . TRBJ1-5 many TRBV25-1
TGTGCCAGCAGGGCTAGCGGGGGGCCCTCGGGTGAGCAGTACTTC CASRASGGPSGEQYF TRBD2 TRBJ2-7 . TRBV28
TGTGCCAGCAGACCGCCGGGGACCGATGGCTACACCTTC CASRPPGTDGYTF . TRBJ1-2 . TRBV6-1
TGTGCCAGCAGTTATGCGGAGGGGGCCTACAATGAGCAGTTCTTC CASSYAEGAYNEQFF . TRBJ2-1 . TRBV6-5